A single sample is the source of the 12 T cell receptor beta chains below, sequenced in a study of cytomegalovirus exposure and HLA in healthy donors. The repertoire was sequenced with immunoSEQ multiplex PCR; TCRdb's copy has only in-frame clones and lacks some. In the table there are approximately 220,000 clones, about 87% of which are singletons. Sequenced: PBMCs. All receptors come from a man between 18 and 29 years old in good health and CMV-seronegative.

V and J are TRBV7-8 and TRBJ1-6, with 8 nucleotides matching TRBD1. The CDR3 has 15 amino acids. V lost 4 bases to trimming and J lost 14 bases; unmatched junction nucleotides: 13. From germline, CDR1 is SGHVS and CDR2 FQNEAQ. The CDR3 here is CASSSHRDRIASLHF. CDR3 nucleotide sequence: TGTGCCAGCAGCTCTCACCGGGACAGGATAGCATCCCTCCACTTT.

Note on this clone: This same CDR3 is encoded by further DNA sequences in the sample. The V gene is TRBV28, the J gene TRBJ2-7, with unresolved D. V was trimmed by 4 bases and J by 2 bases, leaving 6 bases between them. Germline lookup yields CDR1 MDHEN and CDR2 SYDVKM. This CDR3 is built from 12 residues. The CDR3 spells CASSSPPYEQYF. DNA of the CDR3: TGTGCCAGCAGTTCCCCTCCCTACGAGCAGTACTTC.

This clone was found once. The genes are TRBV5-6 and TRBJ2-1; a possible D gene is TRBD1 (6 bases). The CDR3 length is 14 residues. From germline, CDR1 is SGHDT and CDR2 YYEEEE. Trimming shortened V by 2 bases and J by 6 bases, and 12 bases separated the two germline ends. The CDR3 protein is CASSFPGHLNEQFF. The CDR3 coding sequence is TGTGCCAGCAGCTTTCCGGGACACCTCAATGAGCAGTTCTTC.

This chain connects TRBV6-5 to TRBJ1-2, with D perhaps TRBD1 (6 bases). From germline, CDR1 is MNHEY and CDR2 SVGAGI. Trimming left V 5 bases short and J 7 bases short, with 17 bases between. The CDR3 sequence is 14 residues long. CDR3 DNA sequence: TGTGCCAGCAGTCAGGACAGCCACTTTCCTGGCTACACCTTC. Its protein product is CASSQDSHFPGYTF.

In this sample, this clone turned up a few times. This chain links TRBV5-6 with TRBJ1-2, with D perhaps TRBD1 (5 bases). V was shortened by 9 bases and J by 4 bases, with 13 bases between the two germline ends. This CDR3 region has 12 residues. Germline assignment: CDR1 SGHDT and CDR2 YYEEEE. The CDR3 sequence: CAIPDMGYGYTF. For the CDR3, the DNA is TGTGCCATCCCGGACATGGGCTATGGCTACACCTTC.

The chain uses TRBV28 and TRBJ1-2; D not resolved. This CDR3 has 12 amino acids. Germline V gene data show CDR1 as MDHEN and CDR2 as SYDVKM. Trimming removed 5 bases from V and 7 bases from J, with 11 bases in between. The CDR3 sequence: CASSLPGRGYTF. In DNA form, the CDR3 reads TGTGCCAGCAGTCTCCCGGGTCGTGGCTACACCTTC.

The chain has TRBV4-1 and TRBJ2-2; 8 bases are shared with TRBD2. Germline V gives CDR1 MGHRA, CDR2 YSYEKL. The J segment lost 3 bases and the V segment lost 5 bases, leaving 8 bases of the junction unmatched. This CDR3 contains 16 residues. The CDR3 spells CASSLIGLADTGELFF. CDR3 bases: TGCGCCAGCAGCTTGATAGGACTAGCTGACACCGGGGAGCTGTTTTTT.

The chain has TRBV19 and TRBJ2-7; TRBD2 matches at 7 bases. CDR1 and CDR2 from the germline V gene are LNHDA and SQIVND (reference sequence). This CDR3 has 18 residues. V lost 4 bases to trimming and J lost 4 bases; unmatched junction nucleotides: 19. CDR3 loop: CASSTPPRAGSKSYEQYF. CDR3 nucleotides: TGTGCCAGTAGTACACCCCCGAGAGCGGGAAGTAAGTCGTACGAGCAGTACTTC. Full variable domain (remainder filled in from reference TRBV19 and TRBJ2-7): DGGITQSPKYLFRKEGQNVTLSCEQNLNHDAMYWYRQDPGQGLRLIYYSQIVNDFQKGDIAEGYSVSREKKESFPLTVTSAQKNPTAFYLCASSTPPRAGSKSYEQYFGPGTRLTVT.

The rearrangement uses TRBV18 and TRBJ1-5, with 7 bases matching TRBD1. V shed 6 bases and J 6 bases; nucleotides not matched to a gene: 11. Germline V gene sequence: CDR1 KGHSH, CDR2 LQKENI. There are 15 residues in the CDR3. DNA of the CDR3: TGTGCCAGCTCCCCAACAGGGGACTTGGCTCAGCCCCAGCATTTT. The encoded protein is CASSPTGDLAQPQHF. Filled out from reference TRBV18 and TRBJ1-5, the complete variable domain reads NAGVMQNPRHLVRRRGQEARLRCSPMKGHSHVYWYRQLPEEGLKFMVYLQKENIIDESGMPKERFSAEFPKEGPSILRIQQVVRGDSAAYFCASSPTGDLAQPQHFGDGTRLSIL.

The genes are TRBV7-2 and TRBJ2-7; 8 nucleotides align to TRBD2. The CDR3 consists of 15 residues. With V trimmed by 5 bases and J by 7 bases, 13 bases remained unmatched. The germline gives CDR1 SGHTA, CDR2 FQGNSA. CDR3 in DNA: TGTGCCAGCAGCCGCGGGGCTAGCGGGCCGAGGGAGCAGTACTTC. It encodes CASSRGASGPREQYF.

V usage is TRBV7-2 and J usage is TRBJ2-7, with D possibly matching TRBD2 (6 bases). The CDR3 totals 14 residues. The germline gives CDR1 SGHTA, CDR2 FQGNSA. V was pared by 1 base and J by 2 bases, with 9 bases between. This CDR3 reads CASSLVGGAYEQYF. CDR3 DNA sequence: TGTGCCAGCAGCTTAGTTGGAGGGGCCTACGAGCAGTACTTC.

V gene TRBV2 combines with J gene TRBJ2-2; 11 bases fit TRBD2. V was clipped by 7 bases and J by 4 bases; unmatched bases: 8. This CDR3 region has 16 residues. The germline gives CDR1 SNHLY, CDR2 FYNNEI. CDR3 sequence: CASKASGGPGTGELFF. The DNA for the CDR3 is TGTGCCAGCAAGGCTAGCGGGGGGCCGGGCACCGGGGAGCTGTTTTTT.